Following are 9 T cell receptor beta chains from one sample sequenced in a study of blood T cell repertoires in COVID-19. Profiling relied on immunoSEQ multiplex PCR, and the TCRdb table lists in-frame clones only, not all of them. Of a few hundred thousand clones listed, approximately 80% are singletons. The source material was peripheral blood. The receptor set was obtained from a woman older than 75 with acute or convalescent COVID-19.

The J gene is TRBJ1-1, the V gene TRBV7-3, with a weak D call TRBD1 (5 bases). V was trimmed by 5 bases and J by 4 bases, leaving 14 bases between them. Per the germline V gene, CDR1 is SGHTA and CDR2 is FQGTGA. The CDR3 length is 14 residues. As DNA, the CDR3 is TGTGCCAGCAGCCCCCTGGGAGGGGCCACTGAAGCTTTCTTT. Residues: CASSPLGGATEAFF.

V and J are TRBV7-9 and TRBJ2-3; 7 bases line up with TRBD2. Germline assignment: CDR1 SEHNR and CDR2 FQNEAQ (reference sequence). V shed 5 bases, J shed 3 bases, and the junction held 8 bases outside the gene matches. The CDR3 sequence is 15 residues long. CDR3 bases: TGTGCCAGCAGCAAGAGGGAGGGAAGAACAGATACGCAGTATTTT. Its translation is CASSKREGRTDTQYF.

Here the CDR3 DNA reads TGTGCCATCAGTGTAGGGCAGGAGGTCGGCTACACCTTC. Its translation: CAISVGQEVGYTF. J is TRBJ1-2 and V is TRBV10-3; no clear D. There are 13 residues in the CDR3. Between the trimmed V and J ends, which lost 4 bases and 8 bases, there was a span of 14 bases. CDR1 is ENHRY and CDR2 is SYGVKD in the germline V gene.

The DNA of the CDR3 is TGTGCCAGCAGCTTAGTCATGGGGCCGTGGAACGAGCAGTACTTC. It specifies CASSLVMGPWNEQYF. This sequence joins TRBV7-6 and TRBJ2-7; D is possibly TRBD1 (5 bases). Trimming took off 1 base at V and 5 bases at J, with 15 bases between the two ends. Germline CDR1 SGHVS, CDR2 FNYEAQ. The CDR3 runs to 15 residues.

The chain links TRBV11-2 to TRBJ2-7; TRBD2 matches at 15 bases. The CDR3 is 17 amino acids. CDR1 is SGHAT, CDR2 FQNNGV, per germline. The J segment lost 1 base and the V segment lost 4 bases, leaving 5 bases of the junction unmatched. CDR3 nucleotides: TGTGCCAGCAGCTCGGGACTAGCGGGAGGAGGTTCCTACGAGCAGTACTTC. It codes for CASSSGLAGGGSYEQYF. The full variable domain, rest sourced from reference TRBV11-2 and TRBJ2-7, is EAGVAQSPRYKIIEKRQSVAFWCNPISGHATLYWYQQILGQGPKLLIQFQNNGVVDDSQLPKDRFSAERLKGVDSTLKIQPAKLEDSAVYLCASSSGLAGGGSYEQYFGPGTRLTVT.

In DNA form, the CDR3 reads TGTGCCAGCAGATCCCTTTGGGAGGGAAGGAATCAGCCCCAGCATTTT. It is translated as CASRSLWEGRNQPQHF. V is TRBV2 and J is TRBJ1-5; D unclear. The CDR3 runs to 16 residues. The V end was cut by 6 bases, the J end by 4 bases, with 19 bases between. Germline CDR1 and CDR2: SNHLY and FYNNEI.

The gene calls are TRBV3-1 (or the pseudogene TRBV3-2) and TRBJ2-5; 7 bases line up with TRBD1. J gave up 1 base and V 0 bases, and 11 bases lay outside the gene matches. Per the germline V gene, CDR1 is LGHDT and CDR2 is YNNKEL (reference sequence). The CDR3 contains 18 residues. The chain's CDR3 is CASSQDKLRGRVQETQYF. The CDR3 coding sequence is TGTGCCAGCAGCCAAGATAAGCTAAGGGGGCGCGTCCAAGAGACCCAGTACTTC.

The chain links TRBV6-5 to TRBJ1-1; no firm D call. CDR1 and CDR2 from the germline V gene are MNHEY and SVGAGI. V lost 4 bases and J lost 0, with 3 bases in between. The CDR3 is made up of 12 amino acids. The CDR3 region is CASSFLNTEAFF. The CDR3 DNA reads TGTGCCAGCAGTTTCTTGAACACTGAAGCTTTCTTT.

The chain links TRBV7-9 to TRBJ1-1, with 7 nucleotides matching TRBD1. CDR1 is SEHNR and CDR2 is FQNEAQ in the germline V gene (reference sequence). J lost 4 bases, V lost 5 bases, and 10 bases had no gene match. The CDR3 is 15 residues long. The CDR3 region is CASSPRQGSITEAFF. The CDR3 bases are TGTGCCAGCAGCCCTAGACAGGGAAGCATCACTGAAGCTTTCTTT.